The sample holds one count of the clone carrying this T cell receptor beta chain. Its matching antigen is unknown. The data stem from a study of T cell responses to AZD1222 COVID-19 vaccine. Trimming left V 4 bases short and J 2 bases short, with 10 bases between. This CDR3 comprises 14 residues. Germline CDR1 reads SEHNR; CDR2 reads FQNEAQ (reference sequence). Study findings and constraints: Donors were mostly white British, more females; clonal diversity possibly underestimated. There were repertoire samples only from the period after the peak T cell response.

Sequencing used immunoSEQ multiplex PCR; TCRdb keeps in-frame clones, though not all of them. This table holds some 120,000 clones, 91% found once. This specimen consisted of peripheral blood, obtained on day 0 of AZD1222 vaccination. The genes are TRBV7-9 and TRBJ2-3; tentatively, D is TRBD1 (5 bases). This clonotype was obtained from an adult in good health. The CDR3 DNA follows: TGTGCCAGCAGCTACGACAGAACCACAGATACGCAGTATTTT. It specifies CASSYDRTTDTQYF.